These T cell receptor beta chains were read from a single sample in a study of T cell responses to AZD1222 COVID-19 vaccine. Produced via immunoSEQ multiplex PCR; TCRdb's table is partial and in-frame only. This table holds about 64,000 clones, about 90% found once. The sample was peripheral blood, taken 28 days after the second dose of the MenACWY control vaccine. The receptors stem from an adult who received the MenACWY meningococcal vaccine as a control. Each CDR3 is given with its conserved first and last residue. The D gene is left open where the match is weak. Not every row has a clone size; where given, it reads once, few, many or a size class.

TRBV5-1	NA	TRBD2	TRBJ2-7	TGCGCCAGCAGCTGGGGATCTAGCGGGACCGCCTACGAGCAGTACTTC	CASSWGSSGTAYEQYF
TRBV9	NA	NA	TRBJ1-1	TGTGCCAGCAGCAGATCAGGGGTGAACACTGAAGCTTTCTTT	CASSRSGVNTEAFF
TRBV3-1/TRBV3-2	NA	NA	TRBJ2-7	TGTGCCAGCAGCCAAGATACGCCGATCGCTGTACGGCGGGATAGCCCCTACGAGCAGTACTTC	CASSQDTPIAVRRDSPYEQYF
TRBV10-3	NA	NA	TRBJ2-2	TGTGCCATCACGGCGTCGAACACCGGGGAGCTGTTTTTT	CAITASNTGELFF
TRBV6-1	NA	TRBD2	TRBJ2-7	TGTGCCAGCAGTGAACGGCTAGCGGGAGGGCCATCCTACGAGCAGTACTTC	CASSERLAGGPSYEQYF
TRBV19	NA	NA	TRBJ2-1	TGTGCCAGTATTGCGGGAAGTATCAATGAGCAGTTCTTC	CASIAGSINEQFF
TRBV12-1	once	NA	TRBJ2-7	TGTGCCAGCAGCCTCCTGTTGGAGCAGTACTTC	CASSLLLEQYF
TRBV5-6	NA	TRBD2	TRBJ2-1	TGTGCCAGCAGCGGGGGGCGGACTAGCGGGACCAATGAGCAGTTCTTC	CASSGGRTSGTNEQFF
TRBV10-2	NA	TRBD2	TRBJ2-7	TGCGCCAGCAGTGACCGGGACTATTACGAGCAGTACTTC	CASSDRDYYEQYF
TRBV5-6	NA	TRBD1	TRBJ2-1	TGTGCCAGCAGCTTAGGGACAGGGTTTGGTGAGCAGTTCTTC	CASSLGTGFGEQFF
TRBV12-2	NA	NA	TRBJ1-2	TGTGCAAGTCGCTCGCCGGGGGTGGGCTACACCTTC	CASRSPGVGYTF
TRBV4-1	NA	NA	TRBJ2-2	TGCGCCAGCAGCCAAGTAGGCAACACCGGGGAGCTGTTTTTT	CASSQVGNTGELFF
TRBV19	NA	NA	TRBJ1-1	TGTGCCAGTAGCCCCGACAGAGTGATTGAAGCTTTCTTT	CASSPDRVIEAFF
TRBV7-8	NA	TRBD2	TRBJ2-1	TGTGCCAGCAGCTTAGAGTTTGGGACTAGCCGCAACAATGAGCAGTTCTTC	CASSLEFGTSRNNEQFF
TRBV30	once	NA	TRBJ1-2	TGTGCCTGGAGTACTAGGGGGGGCTATGGCTACACCTTC	CAWSTRGGYGYTF
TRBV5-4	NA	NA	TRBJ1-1	TGTGTCAGCAGCTTACAGAAACCACGCACTGAAGCTTTCTTT	CVSSLQKPRTEAFF
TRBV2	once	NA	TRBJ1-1	TGTGCCAGCAGTGAGGTGGGGGCTGAAGCTTTCTTT	CASSEVGAEAFF
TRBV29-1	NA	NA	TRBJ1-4	TGCAGCGTGCCGGACAGCGGTAATGAAAAACTGTTTTTT	CSVPDSGNEKLFF
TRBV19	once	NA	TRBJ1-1	TGTGCCAGTAGTTCCCCAGGGCGGCCTACGACGGAAGCTTTCTTT	CASSSPGRPTTEAFF
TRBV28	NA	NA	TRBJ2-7	TGTGCCAGCAGTTCCTTTCGCAGCCGATACGAGCAGTACTTC	CASSSFRSRYEQYF
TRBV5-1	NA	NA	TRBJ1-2	TGCGCCAGCAGCTTGAACCCGGCCGAGGGAGGCTACACCTTC	CASSLNPAEGGYTF
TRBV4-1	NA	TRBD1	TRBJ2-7	TGCGCCAGCAGCCAAGAGGGACAGCACTACGAGCAGTACTTC	CASSQEGQHYEQYF
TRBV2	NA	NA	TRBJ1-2	TGTGCCAGCAGTATTAAGTTAGGGGCCCTAGACTATGGCTACACCTTC	CASSIKLGALDYGYTF
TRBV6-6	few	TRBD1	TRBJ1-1	TGTGCCAGCAGTATGCAGGGGGAGACTGAAGCTTTCTTT	CASSMQGETEAFF
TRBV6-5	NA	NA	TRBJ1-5	TGTGCCAGCAGCAACGGGAATCAGCCCCAGCATTTT	CASSNGNQPQHF
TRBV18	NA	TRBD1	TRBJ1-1	TGTGCCAGCTCACCAATAAAAACGGACAGGCAGAACACTGAAGCTTTCTTT	CASSPIKTDRQNTEAFF
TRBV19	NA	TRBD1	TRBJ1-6	TGTGCCAGTCGGGACAGGGGGAATTCACCCCTCCACTTT	CASRDRGNSPLHF
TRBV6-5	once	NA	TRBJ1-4	TGTGCAAGTGGTTGGAGGGGTGAAAAACTGTTTTTT	CASGWRGEKLFF
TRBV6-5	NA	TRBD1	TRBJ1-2	TGTGCCAGCAGGAGAGGACAGGGTGGTGGCTACACCTTC	CASRRGQGGGYTF
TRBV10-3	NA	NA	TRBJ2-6	TGTGCCATCAGTGATTCGGGAACCGGGGCCAACGTCCTGACTTTC	CAISDSGTGANVLTF
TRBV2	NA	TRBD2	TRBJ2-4	TGTGCCAGCAGAGGGGAGCAAAGCGGGAACCACTTC	CASRGEQSGNHF
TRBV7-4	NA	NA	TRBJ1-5	TGTGCCAGCAGCTTAGGGCCACGTCGGCAGCCCCAGCATTTT	CASSLGPRRQPQHF
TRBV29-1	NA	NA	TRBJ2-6	TGCAGCGTTGAAATCGGTGTGGGCTCCGGGGGAGGGGCCAACGTCCTGACTTTC	CSVEIGVGSGGGANVLTF
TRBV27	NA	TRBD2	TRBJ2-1	TGTGCCAGCAGTTTATCCGGGACTAGCGGGAGCGATGAGCAGTTCTTC	CASSLSGTSGSDEQFF
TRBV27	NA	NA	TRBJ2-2	TGTGCCAGCAGTTTCGAGGGGTTCGGGGAGCTGTTTTTT	CASSFEGFGELFF
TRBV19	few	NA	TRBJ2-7	TGTGCCAGTAGTAAATCCTCTTCCCCTACCTACGAGCAGTACTTC	CASSKSSSPTYEQYF
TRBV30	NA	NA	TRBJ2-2	TGTGCCTGGACGGTGGGGACATCGTTCGTCGGGGAGCTGTTTTTT	CAWTVGTSFVGELFF
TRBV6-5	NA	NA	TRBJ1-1	TGTGCCAGCACTAGCCCCGTGGGGGTAGCTTTCTTT	CASTSPVGVAFF
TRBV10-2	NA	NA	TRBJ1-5	TGCGCCAGTGCTGATGCAGGGAGCCAGCAGCCCCAGCATTTT	CASADAGSQQPQHF
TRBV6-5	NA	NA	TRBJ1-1	TGTGCCAGCAGCGAGAGGGGGGGCTCGAACACTGAAGCTTTCTTT	CASSERGGSNTEAFF
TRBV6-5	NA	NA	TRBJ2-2	TGTGCCAGCAGGGGCACAGGGAACACCGGGGAGCTGTTTTTT	CASRGTGNTGELFF
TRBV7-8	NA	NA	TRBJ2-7	TGTGCCAGCAGCTCAAGAGGATCGTTTAGCTCCTACGAGCAGTACTTC	CASSSRGSFSSYEQYF
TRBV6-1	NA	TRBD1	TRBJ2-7	TGTGCCAGCAGTGAAGTTGGGACAGGAATTTACGAGCAGTACTTC	CASSEVGTGIYEQYF
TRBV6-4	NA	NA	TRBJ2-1	TGTGCCAGCGATCCCTTCTTGCTAGCGAATGAGCAGTTCTTC	CASDPFLLANEQFF
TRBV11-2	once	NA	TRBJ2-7	TGTGCCAGCAGCCCAGCGACTAGTTTCTCCTACGAGCAGTACTTC	CASSPATSFSYEQYF
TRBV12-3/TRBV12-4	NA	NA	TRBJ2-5	TGTGCCAGCAGACGAGGCCAAGAGACCCAGTACTTC	CASRRGQETQYF